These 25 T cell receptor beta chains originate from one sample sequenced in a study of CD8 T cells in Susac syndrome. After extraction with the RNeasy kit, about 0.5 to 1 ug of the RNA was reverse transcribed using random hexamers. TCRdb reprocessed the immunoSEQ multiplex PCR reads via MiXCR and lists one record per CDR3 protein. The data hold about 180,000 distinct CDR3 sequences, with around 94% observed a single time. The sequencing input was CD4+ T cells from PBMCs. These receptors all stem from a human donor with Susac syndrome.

Here the CDR3 reads CASRDYTGTSGDSYEQYF. The CDR3 nucleotides read TGTGCCAGCAGGGATTACACCGGGACTAGCGGGGACTCCTACGAGCAGTACTTC. The V call is TRBV6-2 or TRBV6-3, the J call TRBJ2-7, with TRBD2 matching over 13 bases. In germline, CDR1 is MNHEY, CDR2 SVGEGT. The CDR3 is 18 amino acids. The ends lost 6 bases at V and 0 bases at J; junction bases unmatched: 11.

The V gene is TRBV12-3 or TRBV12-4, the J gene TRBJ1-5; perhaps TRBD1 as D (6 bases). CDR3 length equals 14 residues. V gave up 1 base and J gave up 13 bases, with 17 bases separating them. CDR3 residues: CASSLGGGPAPQHF. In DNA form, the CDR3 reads TGTGCCAGCAGTTTAGGAGGGGGGCCAGCCCCACAGCATTTT.

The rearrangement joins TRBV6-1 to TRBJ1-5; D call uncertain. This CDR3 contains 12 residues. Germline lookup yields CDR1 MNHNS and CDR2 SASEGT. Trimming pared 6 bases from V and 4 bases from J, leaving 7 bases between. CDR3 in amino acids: CASRRGNQPQHF. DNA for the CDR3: TGTGCCAGCAGGCGAGGGAATCAGCCCCAGCATTTT.

The CDR3 is CSARMDRGTEAFF. The CDR3 DNA follows: TGCAGTGCTCGAATGGACAGGGGAACTGAAGCTTTCTTT. The gene calls are TRBV20-1 and TRBJ1-1, with 9 bases that match TRBD1. The CDR3 covers 13 residues. Germline loops: CDR1 DFQATT, CDR2 SNEGSKA (reference sequence). After removal of 5 bases from V and 5 bases from J, the junction contained 6 bases not matched to a gene.

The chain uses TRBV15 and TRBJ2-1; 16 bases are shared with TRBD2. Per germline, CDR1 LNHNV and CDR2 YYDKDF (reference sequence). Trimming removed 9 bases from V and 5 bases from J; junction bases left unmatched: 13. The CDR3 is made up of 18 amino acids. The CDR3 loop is CATNQGTSGRARNNEQFF. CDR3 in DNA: TGTGCCACGAACCAGGGGACTAGCGGGAGGGCCAGGAACAATGAGCAGTTCTTC.

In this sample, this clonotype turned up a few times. The DNA for the CDR3 is TGTGCCAGCAGCCAAGTACGGGGAGAGCAGTACTTC. Amino acids: CASSQVRGEQYF. J is TRBJ2-7 and V is TRBV3-1; TRBD2 might be the D (5 bases). Trimming pared 1 base from V and 7 bases from J, leaving 8 bases between. This CDR3 has 12 amino acids. The germline V gene encodes CDR1 LGHDT and CDR2 YNNKEL (reference sequence).

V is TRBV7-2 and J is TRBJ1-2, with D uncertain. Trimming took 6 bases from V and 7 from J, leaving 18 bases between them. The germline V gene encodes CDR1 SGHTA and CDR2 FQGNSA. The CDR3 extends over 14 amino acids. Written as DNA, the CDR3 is TGTGCCAGCAGTCCACCCTCGTGGGCCGGTGGCTACACCTTC. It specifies CASSPPSWAGGYTF.

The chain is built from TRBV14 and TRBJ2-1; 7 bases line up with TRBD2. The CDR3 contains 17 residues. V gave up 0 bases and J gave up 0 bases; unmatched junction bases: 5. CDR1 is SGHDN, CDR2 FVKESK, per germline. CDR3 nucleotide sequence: TGTGCCAGCAGCCAAGAATGGGGGGGGTACTCCTACAATGAGCAGTTCTTC. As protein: CASSQEWGGYSYNEQFF.

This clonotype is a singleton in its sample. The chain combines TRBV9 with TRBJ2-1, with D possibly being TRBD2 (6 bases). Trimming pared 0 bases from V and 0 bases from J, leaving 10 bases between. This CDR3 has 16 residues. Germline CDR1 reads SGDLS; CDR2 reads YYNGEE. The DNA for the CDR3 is TGTGCCAGCAGCGTAGGGGGCGGGAACTCCTACAATGAGCAGTTCTTC. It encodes CASSVGGGNSYNEQFF.

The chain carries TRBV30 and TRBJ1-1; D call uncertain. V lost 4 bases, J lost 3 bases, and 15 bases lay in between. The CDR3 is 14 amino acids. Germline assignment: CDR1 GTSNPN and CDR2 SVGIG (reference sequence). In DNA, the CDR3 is TGTGCCTGGACCCTGTCTCTAGCGGACACTGAAGCTTTCTTT. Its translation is CAWTLSLADTEAFF.

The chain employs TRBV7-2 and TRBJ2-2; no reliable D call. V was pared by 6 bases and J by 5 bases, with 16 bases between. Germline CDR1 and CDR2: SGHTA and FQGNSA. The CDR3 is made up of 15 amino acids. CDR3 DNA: TGTGCCAGCAGGTTGGGTGGTCCAAGAACCGGGGAGCTGTTTTTT. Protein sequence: CASRLGGPRTGELFF.

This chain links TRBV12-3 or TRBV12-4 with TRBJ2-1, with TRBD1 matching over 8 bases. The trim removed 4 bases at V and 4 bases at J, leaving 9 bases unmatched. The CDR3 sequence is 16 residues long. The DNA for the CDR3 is TGTGCCAGCAGTTCCTATTCCGGGACAGGATACAATGAGCAGTTCTTC. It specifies CASSSYSGTGYNEQFF.

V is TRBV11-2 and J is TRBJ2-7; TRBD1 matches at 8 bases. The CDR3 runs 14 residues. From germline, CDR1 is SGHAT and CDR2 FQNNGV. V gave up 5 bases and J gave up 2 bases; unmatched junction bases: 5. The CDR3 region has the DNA TGTGCCAGCAGCGTAGGACAGGGAACCTACGAGCAGTACTTC. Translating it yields CASSVGQGTYEQYF.

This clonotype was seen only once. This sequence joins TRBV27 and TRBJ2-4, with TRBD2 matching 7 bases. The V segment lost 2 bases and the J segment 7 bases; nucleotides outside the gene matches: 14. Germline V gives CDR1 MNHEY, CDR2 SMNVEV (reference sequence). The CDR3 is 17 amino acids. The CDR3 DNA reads TGTGCCAGCAGTTTAAGGAGGGTTCGGGACTATGGGAACATTCAGTACTTC. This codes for CASSLRRVRDYGNIQYF.

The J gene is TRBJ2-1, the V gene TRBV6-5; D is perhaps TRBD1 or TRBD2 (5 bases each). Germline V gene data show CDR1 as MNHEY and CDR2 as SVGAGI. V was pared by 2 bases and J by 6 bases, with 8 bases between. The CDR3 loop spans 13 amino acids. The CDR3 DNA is TGTGCCAGCAGTTACGGTGGGGGCAATGAGCAGTTCTTC. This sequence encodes CASSYGGGNEQFF.

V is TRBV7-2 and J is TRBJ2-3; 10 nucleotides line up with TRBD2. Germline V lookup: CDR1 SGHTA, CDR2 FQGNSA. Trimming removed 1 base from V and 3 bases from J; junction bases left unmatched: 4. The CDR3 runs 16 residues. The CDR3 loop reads CASSLGGLAKTDTQYF. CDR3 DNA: TGTGCCAGCAGCTTAGGGGGACTAGCGAAGACAGATACGCAGTATTTT.

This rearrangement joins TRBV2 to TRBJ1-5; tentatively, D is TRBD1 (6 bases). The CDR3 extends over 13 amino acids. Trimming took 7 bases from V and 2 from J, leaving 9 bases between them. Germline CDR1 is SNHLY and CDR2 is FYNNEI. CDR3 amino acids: CASTGDGNQPQHF. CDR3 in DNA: TGTGCCAGCACAGGGGATGGCAATCAGCCCCAGCATTTT.

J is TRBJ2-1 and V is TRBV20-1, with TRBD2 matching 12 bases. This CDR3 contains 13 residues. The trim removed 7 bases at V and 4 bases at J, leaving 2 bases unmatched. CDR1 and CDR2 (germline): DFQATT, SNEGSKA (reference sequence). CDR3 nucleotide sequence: TGCAGTGGGACTAGCGGGGAATACAATGAGCAGTTCTTC. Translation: CSGTSGEYNEQFF.

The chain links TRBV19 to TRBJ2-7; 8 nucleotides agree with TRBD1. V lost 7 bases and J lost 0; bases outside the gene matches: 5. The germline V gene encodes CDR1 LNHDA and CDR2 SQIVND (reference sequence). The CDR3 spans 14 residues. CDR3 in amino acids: CASTSQGDSYEQYF. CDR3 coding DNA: TGTGCCAGTACCTCACAGGGGGACTCCTACGAGCAGTACTTC.

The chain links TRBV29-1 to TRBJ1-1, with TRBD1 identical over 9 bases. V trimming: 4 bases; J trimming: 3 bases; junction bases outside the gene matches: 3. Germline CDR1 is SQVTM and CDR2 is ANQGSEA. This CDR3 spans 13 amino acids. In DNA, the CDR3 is TGCAGCGTTGGGGACAGGGCGGACACTGAAGCTTTCTTT. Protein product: CSVGDRADTEAFF. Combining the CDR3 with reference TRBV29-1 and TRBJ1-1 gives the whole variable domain SAVISQKPSRDICQRGTSLTIQCQVDSQVTMMFWYRQQPGQSLTLIATANQGSEATYESGFVIDKFPISRPNLTFSTLTVSNMSPEDSSIYLCSVGDRADTEAFFGQGTRLTVV.

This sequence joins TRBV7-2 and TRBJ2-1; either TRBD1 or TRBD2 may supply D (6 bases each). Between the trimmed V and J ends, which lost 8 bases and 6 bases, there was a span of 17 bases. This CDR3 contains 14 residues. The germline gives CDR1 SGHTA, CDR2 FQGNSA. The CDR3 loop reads CASLPGRGGNEQFF. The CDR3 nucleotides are TGTGCCAGCCTTCCCGGCAGGGGAGGCAATGAGCAGTTCTTC. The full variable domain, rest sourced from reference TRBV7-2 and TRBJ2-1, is GAGVSQSPSNKVTEKGKDVELRCDPISGHTALYWYRQSLGQGLEFLIYFQGNSAPDKSGLPSDRFSAERTGGSVSTLTIQRTQQEDSAVYLCASLPGRGGNEQFFGPGTRLTVL.

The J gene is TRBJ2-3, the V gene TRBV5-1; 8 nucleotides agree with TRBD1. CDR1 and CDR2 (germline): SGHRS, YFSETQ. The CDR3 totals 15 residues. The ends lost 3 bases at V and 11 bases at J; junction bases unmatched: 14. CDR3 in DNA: TGCGCCAGCAGCTCCGGGACAGGCCCACAGGGTGAGCAGTATTTT. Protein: CASSSGTGPQGEQYF.

In DNA form, the CDR3 reads TGTGCCTGGAGTGGCGGGAGCTCTAGCACAGATACGCAGTATTTT. Its translation is CAWSGGSSSTDTQYF. The rearrangement links TRBV30 to TRBJ2-3; TRBD2 matches at 7 bases. Germline assignment: CDR1 GTSNPN and CDR2 SVGIG (reference sequence). V lost 1 base, J lost 0 bases, and 4 bases stayed unmatched. The CDR3 has 15 residues.

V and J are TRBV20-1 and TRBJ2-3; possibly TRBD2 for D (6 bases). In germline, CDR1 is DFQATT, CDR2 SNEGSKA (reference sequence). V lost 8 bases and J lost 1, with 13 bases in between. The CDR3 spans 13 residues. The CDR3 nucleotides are TGCAGTCCCATCGTAGCGGGCACAGATACGCAGTATTTT. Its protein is CSPIVAGTDTQYF.

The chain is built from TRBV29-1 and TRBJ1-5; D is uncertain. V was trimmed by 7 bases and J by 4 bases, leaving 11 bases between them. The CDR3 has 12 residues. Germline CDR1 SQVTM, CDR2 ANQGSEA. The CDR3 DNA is TGCAGCGCCGGGGAGCAAAATCAGCCCCAGCATTTT. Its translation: CSAGEQNQPQHF.